Listed here are 23 T cell receptor beta chains from one sample, sequenced in a study of T and B cells in COVID-19 patients. Each TRB amplification used about 250-550 ng of genomic DNA from blood. Multiplex PCR with BIOMED2 TRB-A/B primer pools amplified TRB rearrangements. One entry per CDR3 protein results from TCRdb running MiXCR on the multiplex PCR reads. The sample records under 8,500 distinct CDR3 sequences, approximately 24% being singletons. The sample taken for sequencing was blood. These receptors came from a human donor with active COVID-19.

This clonotype is medium-sized (0.01 to 0.1%) in the sample. This chain joins TRBV19 and TRBJ2-1; TRBD1 agrees at 11 bases. J lost 6 bases, V lost 5 bases, and 6 bases had no gene match. This CDR3 spans 15 amino acids. CDR1 LNHDA and CDR2 SQIVND come from the germline V gene (reference sequence). CDR3 coding DNA: TGTGCCAGTAGTCCCAGGACAGGGGGCGGCAATGAGCAGTTCTTC. Its protein is CASSPRTGGGNEQFF. Based on the CDR3 plus reference TRBV19 and TRBJ2-1, the full variable domain is DGGITQSPKYLFRKEGQNVTLSCEQNLNHDAMYWYRQDPGQGLRLIYYSQIVNDFQKGDIAEGYSVSREKKESFPLTVTSAQKNPTAFYLCASSPRTGGGNEQFFGPGTRLTVL.

This clonotype has only one observation. This chain joins TRBV2 and TRBJ2-3; D is perhaps TRBD2 (5 bases). The germline V gene encodes CDR1 SNHLY and CDR2 FYNNEI. V was trimmed by 4 bases and J by 2 bases, leaving 10 bases between them. This CDR3 spans 14 amino acids. The CDR3 spells CASSAERSTDTQYF. The CDR3 nucleotides are TGTGCCAGCAGTGCTGAGCGGTCCACAGATACGCAGTATTTT. Full variable domain (missing parts from reference TRBV2 and TRBJ2-3): EPEVTQTPSHQVTQMGQEVILRCVPISNHLYFYWYRQILGQKVEFLVSFYNNEISEKSEIFDDQFSVERPDGSNFTLKIRSTKLEDSAMYFCASSAERSTDTQYFGPGTRLTVL.

By sample share, this clonotype is large (0.1 to 1%). The CDR3 loop reads CASSLMERGDEQFF. DNA of the CDR3: TGTGCCAGCAGCTTAATGGAGCGGGGGGATGAGCAGTTCTTC. The chain employs TRBV11-3 and TRBJ2-1; 9 bases align to TRBD2. CDR1 is SGHNT and CDR2 is YENEEA in the germline V gene. This CDR3 is 14 amino acids long. V gave up 2 bases and J gave up 8 bases; unmatched junction bases: 4. The full variable domain, rest sourced from reference TRBV11-3 and TRBJ2-1, is EAGVVQSPRYKIIEKKQPVAFWCNPISGHNTLYWYLQNLGQGPELLIRYENEEAVDDSQLPKDRFSAERLKGVDSTLKIQPAELGDSAVYLCASSLMERGDEQFFGPGTRLTVL.

This clonotype rates as medium-sized. The chain is built from TRBV19 and TRBJ1-5, with D possibly TRBD1 on 6 matching bases. Trimming cost V 7 bases and J 3 bases, with 19 bases left between them. In germline, CDR1 is LNHDA, CDR2 SQIVND (reference sequence). This CDR3 contains 16 residues. CDR3 nucleotides: TGTGCCAGTAAGCCAAACAGGGAGATCGTCAATCAGCCCCAGCATTTT. Translating gives CASKPNREIVNQPQHF.

This clonotype appeared a few times. For the CDR3, the DNA is TGTGCCACCAGCAGAGTGGACAGGGAAGATCAGCCCCAGCATTTT. Amino acid sequence: CATSRVDREDQPQHF. The rearrangement links TRBV15 to TRBJ1-5, with 8 nucleotides matching TRBD1. The CDR3 spans 15 residues. J gave up 5 bases and V 1 base, and 4 bases lay outside the gene matches. Germline V gene data show CDR1 as LNHNV and CDR2 as YYDKDF (reference sequence).

By frequency in the sample, this clonotype is medium-sized. The gene calls are TRBV15 and TRBJ2-2, with D hard to call. Trimming stripped 2 bases from V and 2 bases from J, with 12 bases between. This CDR3 region has 16 residues. The germline V gene encodes CDR1 LNHNV and CDR2 YYDKDF (reference sequence). CDR3 residues: CATSRKLAANTGELFF. The CDR3 DNA is TGTGCCACCAGCAGAAAACTCGCGGCTAACACCGGGGAGCTGTTTTTT.

The genes are TRBV6-2 or TRBV6-3 and TRBJ1-2; D remains ambiguous. Germline CDR1 reads MNHEY; CDR2 reads SVGEGT. The CDR3 length is 15 residues. V lost 0 bases and J lost 5, with 13 bases in between. CDR3 bases: TGTGCCAGCAGTTACTCGTCCGGGAGCCTTTATGGCTACACCTTC. The encoded protein is CASSYSSGSLYGYTF.

In this sample, this clonotype is medium-sized. J is TRBJ2-1 and V is TRBV11-3; 15 bases are a match to TRBD2. J lost 9 bases, V lost 5 bases, and 8 bases had no gene match. From germline, CDR1 is SGHNT and CDR2 YENEEA. The CDR3 totals 16 residues. CDR3 coding DNA: TGTGCCAGCAGCCTCGGGACTAGCGGGAGGTTTGGTGAGCAGTTCTTC. Protein product: CASSLGTSGRFGEQFF.

This clonotype ranks as medium-sized. The genes are TRBV19 and TRBJ1-3; no clear D. Germline V lookup: CDR1 LNHDA, CDR2 SQIVND (reference sequence). CDR3 length: 14 amino acids. Trimming took off 6 bases at V and 1 base at J, with 10 bases between the two ends. The CDR3 protein is CASSLVMSGNTIYF. CDR3 nucleotides: TGTGCCAGTAGCTTGGTGATGTCTGGAAACACCATATATTTT.

This clonotype was counted a few times. The chain joins TRBV10-3 to TRBJ2-7, with D perhaps matching TRBD1 (6 bases). Germline assignment: CDR1 ENHRY and CDR2 SYGVKD. Trimming left V 2 bases short and J 5 bases short, with 10 bases between. This CDR3 has 13 amino acids. The CDR3 protein is CAISETGSHEQYF. As DNA, the CDR3 is TGTGCCATCAGTGAGACAGGGTCGCACGAGCAGTACTTC.

This clonotype was found a few times. The chain has TRBV27 and TRBJ1-5; D gene uncertain. Looked up from germline, CDR1 is MNHEY and CDR2 is SMNVEV (reference sequence). The CDR3 contains 19 residues. With 6 bases removed from V and 2 bases from J, the gap between germline ends came to 26 bases. The CDR3 loop is CASRRGWRGGESGNQPQHF. The CDR3 region has the DNA TGTGCCAGCAGACGCGGGTGGCGGGGAGGTGAGTCGGGCAATCAGCCCCAGCATTTT.

This clonotype is judged large. The rearrangement joins TRBV6-5 to TRBJ1-4; D is possibly TRBD1 (6 bases). CDR3 size: 14 residues. Trimming removed 6 bases from V and 5 bases from J, with 13 bases in between. Per the germline V gene, CDR1 is MNHEY and CDR2 is SVGAGI. CDR3 residues: CASRPGHENEKLFF. For the CDR3, the DNA is TGTGCCAGCAGGCCGGGACATGAGAATGAAAAACTGTTTTTT.

Within the sample, this clonotype is medium-sized. For the CDR3, the DNA is TGTGCCAGCAGCTTAACTCGGGACCCCAGTCGCGAGCAGTACTTC. Translating it yields CASSLTRDPSREQYF. The chain links TRBV11-3 to TRBJ2-7; D is possibly TRBD1 or TRBD2 (5 bases each). The CDR3 loop spans 15 amino acids. Trimming removed 2 bases at V and 6 bases at J, with 17 bases between. Germline-derived CDR1 and CDR2 are SGHNT and YENEEA.

This chain connects TRBV20-1 to TRBJ1-2; possibly TRBD1 for D (5 bases). The CDR3 is 13 amino acids. Germline V gene lookup returns CDR1 DFQATT and CDR2 SNEGSKA (reference sequence). V was shortened by 5 bases and J by 2 bases, with 12 bases between the two germline ends. The CDR3 loop is CSAPRGENYGYTF. CDR3 nucleotide sequence: TGCAGTGCTCCGAGGGGCGAGAACTATGGCTACACCTTC.

This clonotype was recorded once. The V and J genes are TRBV20-1 and TRBJ2-1; weak D call: TRBD2 (6 bases). The length of the CDR3 is 14 residues. Germline CDR1 and CDR2: DFQATT and SNEGSKA (reference sequence). V was trimmed by 0 bases and J by 7 bases, leaving 13 bases between them. CDR3 in DNA: TGCAGTGCTAGAGATCACGGGAGTGGGAATGAGCAGTTCTTC. It is translated as CSARDHGSGNEQFF.

By share of the sample, this clonotype is medium-sized (0.01 to 0.1%). V and J are TRBV19 and TRBJ2-3, with 7 bases aligning to TRBD2. Trimming cost V 1 base and J 4 bases; bases outside gene matches: 5. CDR3 length: 15 residues. CDR1 and CDR2 from the germline V gene are LNHDA and SQIVND (reference sequence). The CDR3 spells CASSIGGGRADTQYF. CDR3 DNA sequence: TGTGCCAGTAGTATAGGGGGAGGGCGGGCAGATACGCAGTATTTT. Filled out from reference TRBV19 and TRBJ2-3, the complete variable domain reads DGGITQSPKYLFRKEGQNVTLSCEQNLNHDAMYWYRQDPGQGLRLIYYSQIVNDFQKGDIAEGYSVSREKKESFPLTVTSAQKNPTAFYLCASSIGGGRADTQYFGPGTRLTVL.

The gene calls are TRBV7-2 and TRBJ1-1; D may be TRBD1 (6 bases). The CDR3 runs 18 residues. V lost 5 bases to trimming and J lost 0 bases, with 22 bases between them. CDR1 SGHTA and CDR2 FQGNSA come from the germline V gene. CDR3 sequence (DNA): TGTGCCAGCAGCGACGGACAGCTTTGGGGGTATATGAACACTGAAGCTTTCTTT. It specifies CASSDGQLWGYMNTEAFF.

This clonotype was seen repeatedly, ten times or more. The V call is TRBV6-5, the J call TRBJ1-2; D ambiguous. The germline V gene has CDR1 MNHEY and CDR2 SVGAGI. Trimming left V 0 bases short and J 8 bases short, with 10 bases between. The CDR3 has 13 residues. In DNA, the CDR3 is TGTGCCAGCAGTTACTCATCGGTTGGCGGCTACACCTTC. The encoded protein is CASSYSSVGGYTF.

The V gene is TRBV13, the J gene TRBJ2-3; tentative D call: TRBD1 (5 bases). Deletions cut 5 bases from V and 0 bases from J, with 15 bases between. The CDR3 is 16 amino acids. The germline V gene has CDR1 PRHDT and CDR2 FYEKMQ (reference sequence). The CDR3 sequence is CASSTPLGQSTDTQYF. The DNA of the CDR3 is TGTGCCAGCAGCACCCCCCTGGGGCAGAGCACAGATACGCAGTATTTT.

The chain links TRBV6-4 to TRBJ2-3; 10 nucleotides line up with TRBD1. Germline V gene data show CDR1 as MRHNA and CDR2 as SNTAGT. The CDR3 runs 14 residues. Germline trimming cut 2 bases from V and 4 bases from J; bases unmatched to any gene: 0. CDR3 nucleotide sequence: TGTGCCAGCAGTGACGGACAGGGGGCAGATACGCAGTATTTT. Its protein is CASSDGQGADTQYF.

This clonotype appeared many times. This chain links TRBV27 with TRBJ1-2; 9 bases are shared with TRBD1. The trim removed 8 bases at V and 4 bases at J, leaving 5 bases unmatched. Germline CDR1 reads MNHEY; CDR2 reads SMNVEV (reference sequence). The CDR3 has 13 amino acids. The CDR3 spells CASGRQGVYGYTF. The CDR3 nucleotides read TGTGCCAGCGGACGACAGGGGGTCTATGGCTACACCTTC.

This clonotype was observed many times. This chain joins TRBV7-9 and TRBJ2-3, with D uncertain. Trimming removed 8 bases at V and 2 bases at J, with 8 bases between. CDR1 is SEHNR, CDR2 FQNEAQ, per germline (reference sequence). The CDR3 has 12 residues. The CDR3 loop reads CASYTLTDTQYF. Here the CDR3 DNA reads TGTGCCAGCTATACACTCACAGATACGCAGTATTTT.

This clonotype was found once. The rearrangement joins TRBV6-5 to TRBJ2-3; 14 bases are shared with TRBD2. Germline CDR1 is MNHEY and CDR2 is SVGAGI. The CDR3 has 20 amino acids. Germline trimming cut 4 bases from V and 2 bases from J; bases unmatched to any gene: 14. CDR3 nucleotides: TGTGCCAGCAGTTGGGGACTAGCGGGAGCGTTGGCGAGTGTCACAGATACGCAGTATTTT. It codes for CASSWGLAGALASVTDTQYF.